The 21 T cell receptor beta chains presented below share a single source sample, sequenced in a study of OX40 agonist ivuxolimab in advanced cancers. Libraries were constructed by the immunoSEQ multiplex PCR assay. TCRdb obtained this table from immuneACCESS and retained in-frame rearrangements with V and J assigned. These tables miss some clones; where compared with another copy, unresolved V genes account for less than half of the shortfall, and the remainder is unexplained. The table for this sample lists more than 45,000 clones; roughly 85% of them were counted only once. The ten largest clones take up roughly 0.9% of the sample. This specimen consisted of CD4+ or CD8+ T cells sorted from blood, obtained in a trial of the OX40 agonist ivuxolimab. These receptors all come from an adult with an advanced solid tumor such as melanoma, head and neck, liver or kidney cancer.

The chain has TRBV6-6 and TRBJ1-4; D is undetermined. From germline, CDR1 is MNHNY and CDR2 SVGAGI (reference sequence). With 2 bases removed from V and 0 bases from J, the gap between germline ends came to 7 bases. CDR3 length: 15 residues. CDR3 bases: TGTGCCAGCAGTTACGGAGATGCAACTAATGAAAAACTGTTTTTT. It encodes CASSYGDATNEKLFF.

This rearrangement joins TRBV27 to TRBJ1-4; D remains unclear. Germline V gives CDR1 MNHEY, CDR2 SMNVEV (reference sequence). The CDR3 runs 15 residues. With 4 bases removed from V and 0 bases from J, the gap between germline ends came to 9 bases. This CDR3 reads CASSSSATTNEKLFF. In DNA form, the CDR3 reads TGTGCCAGCAGTTCAAGTGCGACAACTAATGAAAAACTGTTTTTT. Full variable domain (outside the CDR3, taken from reference TRBV27 and TRBJ1-4): EAQVTQNPRYLITVTGKKLTVTCSQNMNHEYMSWYRQDPGLGLRQIYYSMNVEVTDKGDVPEGYKVSRKEKRNFPLILESPSPNQTSLYFCASSSSATTNEKLFFGSGTQLSVL.

The chain is built from TRBV6-1 and TRBJ1-5, with a possible D match to TRBD1 (6 bases). Trimming shortened V by 4 bases and J by 0 bases, and 13 bases separated the two germline ends. This CDR3 has 16 residues. Germline lookup yields CDR1 MNHNS and CDR2 SASEGT. The CDR3 protein is CASSARGQYSNQPQHF. In nucleotides, the CDR3 is TGTGCCAGCAGTGCCAGAGGACAGTATAGCAATCAGCCCCAGCATTTT.

This chain joins TRBV6-5 and TRBJ2-7, with D tentatively TRBD2 (6 bases). This CDR3 comprises 14 residues. Germline-derived CDR1 and CDR2 are MNHEY and SVGAGI. The V end was cut by 4 bases, the J end by 12 bases, with 22 bases between. As DNA, the CDR3 is TGTGCCAGCAGTTCCACCCCTTTTGACGCGGGGTTGTACTTC. Protein product: CASSSTPFDAGLYF.

The chain uses TRBV5-1 and TRBJ1-1, with D maybe TRBD1 (6 bases). CDR1 and CDR2 (germline): SGHRS, YFSETQ. V was trimmed by 1 base and J by 5 bases, leaving 12 bases between them. The CDR3 runs 14 residues. The CDR3 bases are TGCGCCAGCAGCTTGTGGGGGCGGGGTACTGAAGCTTTCTTT. Translated, it gives CASSLWGRGTEAFF.

The chain combines TRBV5-1 with TRBJ2-2; 7 nucleotides match TRBD2. This CDR3 contains 17 residues. CDR1 SGHRS and CDR2 YFSETQ come from the germline V gene. Germline trimming cut 4 bases from V and 0 bases from J; bases unmatched to any gene: 9. The CDR3 nucleotides read TGCGCCAGCAGCCTCCACTCTAGCGGAGCGAACACCGGGGAGCTGTTTTTT. Its translation: CASSLHSSGANTGELFF.

As DNA, the CDR3 is TGTGCCATCAGTGGAGGAACCGGGGAGCTGTTTTTT. Its translation is CAISGGTGELFF. The chain employs TRBV10-3 and TRBJ2-2; D ambiguous. The CDR3 has 12 amino acids. Germline V gene sequence: CDR1 ENHRY, CDR2 SYGVKD. V shed 4 bases and J shed 5 bases, with 5 bases lying between them.

The chain employs TRBV28 and TRBJ1-2; 9 nucleotides line up with TRBD1. The V segment lost 8 bases and the J segment 4 bases; nucleotides outside the gene matches: 8. Looked up from germline, CDR1 is MDHEN and CDR2 is SYDVKM. This CDR3 region has 14 residues. The DNA for the CDR3 is TGTGCCAGCGGCTGGGACAGGGAATTCTATGGCTACACCTTC. It yields the protein CASGWDREFYGYTF.

The chain employs TRBV18 and TRBJ2-3; 7 bases are a match to TRBD1. The CDR3 sequence is 16 residues long. The germline CDR1 and CDR2 sequences are KGHSH and LQKENI. The V gene end was trimmed by 0 bases and the J gene end by 2 bases; junction bases not matched to a gene: 5. CDR3 residues: CASSPPTGFYTDTQYF. The CDR3 DNA is TGTGCCAGCTCACCACCGACAGGGTTTTACACAGATACGCAGTATTTT.

The chain has TRBV28 and TRBJ2-7; D is perhaps TRBD2 (6 bases). This CDR3 has 15 amino acids. With 7 bases removed from V and 2 bases from J, the gap between germline ends came to 18 bases. In germline, CDR1 is MDHEN, CDR2 SYDVKM. The CDR3 nucleotides are TGTGCCAGCACCCTAAGACGCGGGAAGACCTACGAGCAGTACTTC. Encoded protein: CASTLRRGKTYEQYF.

This clone occurred a few times. J is TRBJ1-2 and V is TRBV12-5; weak D call: TRBD1 (5 bases). CDR1 and CDR2 (germline): LGHNT, FRNRAP. Trimming cost V 6 bases and J 6 bases, with 20 bases left between them. The CDR3 has 15 amino acids. In nucleotides, the CDR3 is TGTGCTAGTGGAACCATCATTCGGGGGGGGAATGGCTACACCTTC. Its protein is CASGTIIRGGNGYTF.

V and J are TRBV5-6 and TRBJ2-7; D ambiguous. Trimming left V 4 bases short and J 3 bases short, with 20 bases between. CDR1 is SGHDT and CDR2 is YYEEEE in the germline V gene. This CDR3 is built from 16 residues. The CDR3 here is CASSASGGFALYEQYF. The CDR3 nucleotides read TGTGCCAGCAGCGCGTCGGGTGGGTTCGCTCTCTACGAGCAGTACTTC.

The gene calls are TRBV6-6 and TRBJ2-7; the D gene is possibly TRBD1 (5 bases). Germline-derived CDR1 and CDR2 are MNHNY and SVGAGI (reference sequence). Trimming stripped 6 bases from V and 2 bases from J, with 14 bases between. The CDR3 has 14 amino acids. The CDR3 region has the DNA TGTGCCAGCAGATCCCAGGGAAAAGCCTACGAGCAGTACTTC. It codes for CASRSQGKAYEQYF.

The sample holds one count of this clone. The chain employs TRBV5-1 and TRBJ2-2; TRBD2 matches 9 bases. With 2 bases clipped from V and 0 bases from J, the junction kept 5 bases outside the gene matches. The length of the CDR3 is 17 residues. Germline-derived CDR1 and CDR2 are SGHRS and YFSETQ. The DNA of the CDR3 is TGCGCCAGCAGCTTAAGGCGGGGGGGCCCGAACACCGGGGAGCTGTTTTTT. Residues: CASSLRRGGPNTGELFF.

The rearrangement joins TRBV14 to TRBJ2-1; 10 bases are a match to TRBD2. V dropped 1 base and J dropped 9; count of bases not matched to a gene: 6. The CDR3 spans 15 residues. Germline assignment: CDR1 SGHDN and CDR2 FVKESK. CDR3 residues: CASSQGASGRFEQFF. CDR3 nucleotide sequence: TGTGCCAGCAGCCAAGGGGCTAGCGGGAGATTTGAGCAGTTCTTC. Full variable domain (missing parts from reference TRBV14 and TRBJ2-1): EAGVTQFPSHSVIEKGQTVTLRCDPISGHDNLYWYRRVMGKEIKFLLHFVKESKQDESGMPNNRFLAERTGGTYSTLKVQPAELEDSGVYFCASSQGASGRFEQFFGPGTRLTVL.

The chain recombines TRBV2 with TRBJ1-6, with TRBD1 matching over 10 bases. The CDR3 is 15 residues long. The junction had 8 bases not matched to a gene; V was cut back by 6 bases and J by 9 bases. CDR1 is SNHLY, CDR2 FYNNEI, per germline. CDR3 coding DNA: TGTGCCAGCAGGGATGACAGGGGGCGTCTTTCACCCCTCCACTTT. As protein: CASRDDRGRLSPLHF.

This chain uses TRBV15 with TRBJ1-4, with TRBD1 as a possible D gene (5 bases). Trimming removed 0 bases from V and 6 bases from J, with 11 bases in between. CDR3 size: 15 residues. Germline CDR1 LNHNV, CDR2 YYDKDF (reference sequence). CDR3: CATSRDPLGDEKLFF. The CDR3 DNA sequence: TGTGCCACCAGCAGAGACCCCTTGGGGGATGAAAAACTGTTTTTT.

The rearrangement uses TRBV9 and TRBJ1-5; no reliable D call. V lost 0 bases to trimming and J lost 5 bases, with 6 bases between them. This CDR3 comprises 13 residues. Germline V gene data show CDR1 as SGDLS and CDR2 as YYNGEE. In DNA, the CDR3 is TGTGCCAGCAGCGTAGACTGGGATCAGCCCCAGCATTTT. It codes for CASSVDWDQPQHF.

The CDR3 sequence is CASISGQSYNEQFF. CDR3 nucleotide sequence: TGTGCCAGCATTTCGGGACAGAGCTACAATGAGCAGTTCTTC. This chain links TRBV28 with TRBJ2-1; TRBD1 matches at 7 bases. Germline CDR1 reads MDHEN; CDR2 reads SYDVKM. V lost 7 bases and J lost 3; bases outside the gene matches: 6. CDR3 length: 14 amino acids.

The chain carries TRBV19 and TRBJ1-1; D ambiguous. This CDR3 has 13 residues. Trimming removed 6 bases from V and 1 base from J, with 9 bases in between. Germline CDR1 reads LNHDA; CDR2 reads SQIVND (reference sequence). The CDR3 reads CASRMRRNTEAFF. In nucleotides, the CDR3 is TGTGCCAGTAGAATGCGAAGGAACACTGAAGCTTTCTTT.

The chain has TRBV11-2 and TRBJ1-1, with 8 nucleotides matching TRBD1. The CDR3 spans 16 residues. In germline, CDR1 is SGHAT, CDR2 FQNNGV. Trimming cost V 1 base and J 2 bases; bases outside gene matches: 6. In DNA, the CDR3 is TGTGCCAGCAGCTTAGTGTCAGGGGGCGGAAACACTGAAGCTTTCTTT. Residues: CASSLVSGGGNTEAFF.